Sequencing of this T cell receptor (beta chain) was carried out in a study of CD8+CD57+ T cells in acquired aplastic anemia. The overall study: DNA recovered from sorted CD4+ and CD8+ cells had a mean of roughly 3 ug. General observations from the study: There were twenty-nine CD8+ CDR3 sequences that occurred in both patients and controls.

This clonotype appeared a few times. Antigen: not known. Losses at the gene ends were 6 bases for V and 6 bases for J; bases not matched to a gene: 7. This CDR3 is built from 14 residues. Patients selected for sequencing had displayed CD8+CD57+ cell expansion by flow cytometry. Severe acquired aplastic anemia was present in all patients. Patient blood was sampled before any therapy had been received. Both TCR beta VDJ combination and CDR3 sequence profiling were carried out. Genomic DNA was the template for this profiling. TCRdb re-called the reads through MiXCR, storing one row per CDR3 protein. The sample records about 270,000 distinct CDR3 sequences, 82% being singletons.

The TCR was taken from a human donor with aplastic anemia. This rearrangement joins TRBV12-3 or TRBV12-4 to TRBJ2-3, with 9 positions matching TRBD2. Specimen: sorted CD4+, CD8+, or CD8+CD57+ T cells (not recorded which) from PBMCs. The CDR3, as DNA: TGTGCCAGCAGAACAGCGGGAGGTCCCGATACGCAGTATTTT. Protein product: CASRTAGGPDTQYF.